The source of this TCR beta chain is a study of blood T cells in healthy people across ages. Looked up from germline, CDR1 is DFQATT and CDR2 is SNEGSKA (reference sequence). This CDR3 is built from 15 residues. The germline V and J ends were trimmed by 0 bases and 9 bases, with 18 bases remaining between them. Then a second PCR, running roughly 6 to 11 cycles, was carried out with a sample-barcoded 5' primer and a J-beta primer mix. TCRdb used MiXCR to reprocess the 5' RACE reads, holding one entry per CDR3 protein. The sample has hundreds of thousands of distinct CDR3 sequences, roughly three fifths seen once; the top ten hold roughly 25%.

What was sequenced was blood. The receptor was derived from a man between 40 and 49 years old in good health. The chain joins TRBV20-1 to TRBJ1-5; D not certain. This chain's CDR3 is CSARDLREGPGPQHF. The DNA for the CDR3 is TGCAGTGCTAGAGATCTAAGGGAAGGGCCCGGGCCCCAGCATTTT.